Given below is one T cell receptor beta chain in context. The antigen is unknown. This sample is drawn from a study of PD-1 blockade in classical Hodgkin lymphoma. General study results and limits: Baseline diversity was lower in partial responders and progressors than complete responders.

In every patient, relapse followed autologous stem cell transplantation, while exposure to brentuximab vedotin differed. Investigators isolated CD4+ T cells from thawed PBMCs through magnetic negative selection. When best responses were assessed, they were complete response, partial response or progressive disease. The data were produced by immunoSEQ multiplex PCR, yet TCRdb's version contains in-frame clones alone and is incomplete. Of 15,000 or so clones listed, around four fifths are singletons. The germline CDR1 and CDR2 sequences are LNHDA and SQIVND (reference sequence). This CDR3 has 14 residues. The V end lost 9 bases, the J end lost 1 base, and 14 bases lay between the germline ends.

This chain connects TRBV19 to TRBJ2-3; D is perhaps TRBD1 (6 bases). This clonotype was sampled from a human donor with classical Hodgkin lymphoma. The sample consisted of CD4+ T cells from blood, taken at baseline. CDR3 DNA sequence: TGTGCCAGCGCACAGGGCCTGGGCACAGATACGCAGTATTTT. This codes for CASAQGLGTDTQYF.